The source of this T cell receptor (beta chain) is a study of blood T cell repertoires in COVID-19. Study information: Specimens from acute and convalescent COVID-19 originated in the United States, Italy and Spain. From T cells, B-cell-depleted T cells, or PBMCs came the material, which was cDNA or gDNA.

As originally analysed: Estimation of nucleated cell counts relied on the amplification of reference gene primers. Measured with immunoSEQ multiplex PCR; TCRdb has only the in-frame clones, and not every one. That table gives V, J and clone size, and the DNA gave D and trimming. The data show 40,000 to 60,000 clones, about 86% seen once. Specimen: peripheral blood. The sequence was obtained from a man at least 80 years old with active COVID-19.

The CDR3, as DNA: TGTGCCAGCAGCCCCTCGCACGGGAACTACGAGCAGTACTTC. Amino acid sequence: CASSPSHGNYEQYF. The V gene is TRBV7-3, the J gene TRBJ2-7; D is possibly TRBD2 (5 bases). Between the trimmed V and J ends, which lost 5 bases and 3 bases, there was a span of 14 bases. Looked up from germline, CDR1 is SGHTA and CDR2 is FQGTGA. The CDR3 runs 14 residues.